This TCR beta chain was retrieved from a study of shared clonotypes between healthy human individuals. Free of recent acute infections or vaccinations, the donors were healthy HIV-negative adults. This clone was seen more than once but under ten times. Its antigen is unknown. Whole-study findings and limits: Clonotype sharing among donors likely depends on sequencing depth.

Unsorted PBMC DNA was run through sequencing on ten immunoSEQ deep assay plates. Assay used: immunoSEQ multiplex PCR; TCRdb lists only in-frame clones, some missing. Of around 500,000 clones listed, around 80% are singletons. The CDR3 totals 15 residues. Germline CDR1 SNHLY, CDR2 FYNNEI. V lost 7 bases and J lost 3; bases outside the gene matches: 7. The chain is built from TRBV2 and TRBJ1-4, with TRBD1 matching over 8 bases. The sequenced sample was PBMCs. The TCR comes from a woman aged 40 to 50 in good health. Some clones in this sample may be carry-over from other donors' samples. CDR3 region: CASTEDRGANEKLFF. The CDR3 region has the DNA TGTGCCAGCACCGAAGACAGGGGTGCTAATGAAAAACTGTTTTTT.